The following is a TCR beta chain sequence with its context. The antigen is unknown. Time point reported: late sampling 161 to 241 days after vaccination in a few convalescent patients. Treatment reported: roughly nine-day PBMC culture with coronavirus spike peptide pools or control peptides (ViraFEST assay). ViraFEST sequenced TCRs after peptide-pool expansion of antigen-specific T cells. The Oncomine TCR Beta short-read assay generated sequence data from the DNA of cultured CD4+ T cells. TCRdb analysed the PCR reads with MiXCR anew, one entry per CDR3 protein. The sample has under 20,000 distinct CDR3 sequences; 44% are singletons. The record originates from a study of vaccination and CD4 T cells after COVID-19. Study as a whole: Each control was exposed to a CEFX pool, an HIV-1 Nef pool, or no peptide at all.

The CDR3 has 15 residues. V was shortened by 3 bases and J by 2 bases, with 11 bases between the two germline ends. Germline V gene sequence: CDR1 MNHEY, CDR2 SMNVEV (reference sequence). The TCR originated in a human donor who had recovered from COVID-19. The genes are TRBV27 and TRBJ1-5, with D hard to call. The sample was CD4+ T cells from blood, cultured in vitro, taken about 7 months after SARS-CoV-2 vaccination. CDR3 region: CASSFDQRGNQPQHF. In nucleotides, the CDR3 is TGTGCCAGCAGTTTCGACCAACGGGGCAATCAGCCCCAGCATTTT.